These 26 T cell receptor beta chains came from one sample sequenced in a study of T cells in tumors after PD-1 blockade. Clones were read by immunoSEQ multiplex PCR, and TCRdb kept only the in-frame ones, dropping some. In the table there are around 19,000 clones, roughly 78% of which are singletons. Material: PBMCs, obtained before anti-PD-1 treatment. The origin of the receptors is a human donor with basal cell carcinoma.

V gene TRBV4-1 combines with J gene TRBJ2-3, with 8 bases aligning to TRBD2. V lost 0 bases and J lost 2; bases outside the gene matches: 7. The CDR3 contains 17 residues. Looked up from germline, CDR1 is MGHRA and CDR2 is YSYEKL. For the CDR3, the DNA is TGCGCCAGCAGCCAAGATGGGGGAGCGGGGGTCACAGATACGCAGTATTTT. Translated: CASSQDGGAGVTDTQYF.

The chain couples TRBV7-9 to TRBJ2-3; TRBD2 agrees at 13 bases. The J segment lost 6 bases and the V segment lost 4 bases, leaving 7 bases of the junction unmatched. In germline, CDR1 is SEHNR, CDR2 FQNEAQ (reference sequence). This CDR3 is built from 16 residues. The CDR3 protein is CASSSGLAGRRDTQYF. The CDR3, as DNA: TGTGCCAGCAGCTCGGGACTAGCGGGGCGAAGGGATACGCAGTATTTT. Full variable domain (rest looked up from reference TRBV7-9 and TRBJ2-3): DTGVSQNPRHKITKRGQNVTFRCDPISEHNRLYWYRQTLGQGPEFLTYFQNEAQLEKSRLLSDRFSAERPKGSFSTLEIQRTEQGDSAMYLCASSSGLAGRRDTQYFGPGTRLTVL.

This clone was seen more than once but under ten times. CDR3 protein: CASSQSTRGGWEKLFF. CDR3 nucleotide sequence: TGCGCCAGCAGTCAATCGACCAGGGGAGGATGGGAAAAACTGTTTTTT. This chain joins TRBV23-1 and TRBJ1-4; TRBD1 might be the D (6 bases). TRBV23-1 is filed as an ORF, its function uncertain. This CDR3 spans 16 amino acids. V lost 0 bases, J lost 8 bases, and 16 bases lay in between.

This chain joins TRBV19 and TRBJ2-7; 7 nucleotides agree with TRBD1. Germline V CDR1 and CDR2: LNHDA, SQIVND (reference sequence). The V and J ends lost 1 base and 6 bases, in that order; junction bases with no gene match: 15. The CDR3 length is 17 residues. The CDR3 region has the DNA TGTGCCAGTAGTATAGGGCCGGGACAGACGCCGAAGAGCGAGCAGTACTTC. The encoded protein is CASSIGPGQTPKSEQYF.

This sequence joins TRBV10-3 and TRBJ2-2; D might be TRBD2 (5 bases). This CDR3 comprises 15 residues. Germline V gene sequence: CDR1 ENHRY, CDR2 SYGVKD. V was trimmed by 5 bases and J by 2 bases, leaving 12 bases between them. The CDR3 DNA follows: TGTGCCATCAGTACGTCACTAGGCAACACCGGGGAGCTGTTTTTT. Amino acid sequence: CAISTSLGNTGELFF.

V usage is TRBV10-3 and J usage is TRBJ2-6; tentatively, D is TRBD1 (6 bases). The CDR3 loop spans 16 amino acids. The V gene lost 9 bases and the J gene lost 0 bases, with 15 bases spanning the gap. The germline CDR1 and CDR2 sequences are ENHRY and SYGVKD. CDR3 nucleotide sequence: TGTGCCATAAACAAACAGGGCTCCTCTGGGGCCAACGTCCTGACTTTC. This sequence encodes CAINKQGSSGANVLTF.

The chain is built from TRBV7-9 and TRBJ1-5; TRBD1 agrees at 10 bases. Germline values: CDR1 SEHNR, CDR2 FQNEAQ (reference sequence). The CDR3 runs 16 residues. J lost 2 bases, V lost 4 bases, and 5 bases had no gene match. CDR3 sequence reads: CASSWGTGDGNQPQHF. As DNA, the CDR3 is TGTGCCAGCAGCTGGGGGACAGGGGATGGCAATCAGCCCCAGCATTTT.

The table lists this clone with a few counts. The chain employs TRBV14 and TRBJ2-2; D ambiguous. The germline CDR1 and CDR2 sequences are SGHDN and FVKESK. The CDR3 is 15 residues long. The germline V and J ends were trimmed by 1 base and 2 bases, with 8 bases remaining between them. For the CDR3, the DNA is TGTGCCAGCAGCCAAGGCCTTGGCAACACCGGGGAGCTGTTTTTT. Its translation: CASSQGLGNTGELFF. The whole variable domain, remainder taken from reference TRBV14 and TRBJ2-2, is EAGVTQFPSHSVIEKGQTVTLRCDPISGHDNLYWYRRVMGKEIKFLLHFVKESKQDESGMPNNRFLAERTGGTYSTLKVQPAELEDSGVYFCASSQGLGNTGELFFGEGSRLTVL.

This chain joins TRBV12-3 or TRBV12-4 and TRBJ2-1; D is possibly TRBD2 (6 bases). The germline V and J ends were trimmed by 4 bases and 4 bases, with 8 bases remaining between them. This CDR3 is built from 13 residues. Written as DNA, the CDR3 is TGTGCCAGCAGTTCGGGACTGTACAATGAGCAGTTCTTC. This sequence encodes CASSSGLYNEQFF.

The chain combines TRBV24-1 with TRBJ2-1; 7 nucleotides line up with TRBD1. This CDR3 spans 13 amino acids. The germline CDR1 and CDR2 sequences are KGHDR and SFDVKD. V lost 3 bases and J lost 8; bases outside the gene matches: 3. The CDR3 protein is CATSDGDSHEQFF. The CDR3 DNA follows: TGTGCCACCAGTGATGGGGACAGCCATGAGCAGTTCTTC.

The J gene is TRBJ2-5, the V gene TRBV2; D is unclear. The germline V gene has CDR1 SNHLY and CDR2 FYNNEI. Deletions cut 10 bases from V and 4 bases from J, with 16 bases between. There are 13 residues in the CDR3. CDR3 in amino acids: CANRASGRETQYF. The CDR3 DNA follows: TGTGCCAACCGGGCTTCCGGACGAGAGACCCAGTACTTC.

The chain links TRBV30 to TRBJ2-1; D might be TRBD1 or TRBD2, each matching 5 bases. The CDR3 sequence is 12 residues long. Trimming removed 3 bases at V and 4 bases at J, with 7 bases between. Per the germline V gene, CDR1 is GTSNPN and CDR2 is SVGIG (reference sequence). The CDR3 loop is CAWRGDYNEQFF. The CDR3 region has the DNA TGTGCCTGGAGGGGGGATTACAATGAGCAGTTCTTC.

The chain combines TRBV4-2 with TRBJ2-3; 7 bases are shared with TRBD1. Germline CDR1 and CDR2: LGHNA and YNFKEQ. V shed 0 bases and J 0 bases; nucleotides not matched to a gene: 6. CDR3 size: 17 residues. The DNA for the CDR3 is TGTGCCAGCAGCCAAGAAGTCACAGGGGATAGCACAGATACGCAGTATTTT. Translation: CASSQEVTGDSTDTQYF.

The rearrangement links TRBV27 to TRBJ2-7; D may be TRBD1 or TRBD2 (5 bases each). The CDR3 is 16 residues long. V lost 5 bases to trimming and J lost 3 bases, with 20 bases between them. Germline CDR1 and CDR2: MNHEY and SMNVEV (reference sequence). CDR3 sequence: CASSRHSRDPIYEQYF. CDR3 DNA: TGTGCCAGCAGTCGACATTCCCGGGACCCGATCTACGAGCAGTACTTC.

The CDR3, as DNA: TGTGCCAGCTCACCGGGGGACTCTGGGGCCAACGTCCTGACTTTC. As protein: CASSPGDSGANVLTF. The chain joins TRBV18 to TRBJ2-6; D may be TRBD1 or TRBD2 (5 bases each). The CDR3 extends over 15 amino acids. Looked up from germline, CDR1 is KGHSH and CDR2 is LQKENI. The ends were cut back, 3 bases at V and 0 bases at J, with 6 bases in the middle.

CDR3 nucleotide sequence: TGCGCCAGCAGCCATGAGGGGGCGCGCCCTTCACCCCTCCACTTT. Encoded protein: CASSHEGARPSPLHF. This chain joins TRBV4-1 and TRBJ1-6; 7 bases align to TRBD1. The germline CDR1 and CDR2 sequences are MGHRA and YSYEKL. The CDR3 has 15 amino acids. The V segment lost 3 bases and the J segment 9 bases; nucleotides outside the gene matches: 8.

V and J are TRBV2 and TRBJ2-5; D remains ambiguous. Germline CDR1 and CDR2: SNHLY and FYNNEI. Trimming removed 6 bases at V and 5 bases at J, with 13 bases between. This CDR3 contains 13 residues. DNA of the CDR3: TGTGCCAGCAGCCTAAGGCGGTGGGAGACCCAGTACTTC. Translated: CASSLRRWETQYF. Based on the CDR3 plus reference TRBV2 and TRBJ2-5, the full variable domain is EPEVTQTPSHQVTQMGQEVILRCVPISNHLYFYWYRQILGQKVEFLVSFYNNEISEKSEIFDDQFSVERPDGSNFTLKIRSTKLEDSAMYFCASSLRRWETQYFGPGTRLLVL.

This clone was observed once. The V and J genes are TRBV9 and TRBJ2-1, with 7 bases identical to TRBD2. Germline CDR1 SGDLS, CDR2 YYNGEE. Losses at the gene ends were 10 bases for V and 0 bases for J; bases not matched to a gene: 22. The CDR3 consists of 19 residues. The CDR3 DNA follows: TGTGCCTGCTGTTACGGGTGGGCGGGGGTGGGGAGCTCCTACAATGAGCAGTTCTTC. It is translated as CACCYGWAGVGSSYNEQFF.

CDR3 nucleotide sequence: TGTGCCAGCAGCTTGTGGGGTAGCGGGGGGAATGAGCAGTTCTTC. Translated, it gives CASSLWGSGGNEQFF. V usage is TRBV7-2 and J usage is TRBJ2-1; 10 bases line up with TRBD2. The V gene end was trimmed by 3 bases and the J gene end by 7 bases; junction bases not matched to a gene: 6. From germline, CDR1 is SGHTA and CDR2 FQGNSA. This CDR3 spans 15 amino acids.

J is TRBJ1-2 and V is TRBV6-5, with D perhaps matching TRBD1 (5 bases). The germline V gene encodes CDR1 MNHEY and CDR2 SVGAGI. V lost 6 bases and J 1 base, leaving 12 bases between the germline ends. CDR3 length equals 14 residues. The CDR3 nucleotides read TGTGCCAGCAGGTTCGGGGCTCGTAACTATGGCTACACCTTC. Protein sequence: CASRFGARNYGYTF.

The genes are TRBV27 and TRBJ1-6; perhaps TRBD1 as D (5 bases). The CDR3 is 13 residues long. CDR1 is MNHEY and CDR2 is SMNVEV in the germline V gene (reference sequence). Deletions cut 5 bases from V and 7 bases from J, with 9 bases between. CDR3: CASSPYRNSPLHF. The DNA for the CDR3 is TGTGCCAGCAGTCCCTACAGGAATTCACCCCTCCACTTT.

CDR3 region: CASSFGTSGGVDSPLHF. In DNA form, the CDR3 reads TGTGCCAGCAGCTTCGGGACATCAGGGGGCGTCGATTCACCCCTCCACTTT. This chain joins TRBV7-2 and TRBJ1-6, with 8 positions matching TRBD1. Germline CDR1 is SGHTA and CDR2 is FQGNSA. V trimming: 3 bases; J trimming: 8 bases; junction bases outside the gene matches: 12. The CDR3 is made up of 17 amino acids.

The chain joins TRBV5-4 to TRBJ1-4; 10 positions agree with TRBD1. Trimming removed 4 bases from V and 6 bases from J; junction bases left unmatched: 3. This CDR3 is built from 14 residues. Germline V gene lookup returns CDR1 SGHNT and CDR2 YYREEE (reference sequence). CDR3 DNA sequence: TGTGCCAGCAGCCGGGACAGGGGTGATGAAAAACTGTTTTTT. Translated, it gives CASSRDRGDEKLFF.

This clone came up a few times. This chain links TRBV5-1 with TRBJ1-2; D call uncertain. Trimming took 4 bases from V and 4 from J, leaving 11 bases between them. The CDR3 loop spans 13 amino acids. Germline lookup yields CDR1 SGHRS and CDR2 YFSETQ. The CDR3 nucleotides are TGCGCCAGCAGCCCGGACGGACCCTATGGCTACACCTTC. Translating gives CASSPDGPYGYTF.

This chain links TRBV24-1 with TRBJ1-5; a weak D match, TRBD1 (5 bases). Trimming took 8 bases from V and 7 from J, leaving 14 bases between them. The germline V gene has CDR1 KGHDR and CDR2 SFDVKD. This CDR3 has 13 residues. The DNA of the CDR3 is TGTGCCACCATTACCAGGGCCGGGCAGCCCCAGCATTTT. Protein product: CATITRAGQPQHF.

The genes are TRBV6-5 and TRBJ2-7; D assignment may be TRBD1 or TRBD2 (5 bases each). The germline V gene encodes CDR1 MNHEY and CDR2 SVGAGI. This CDR3 comprises 14 residues. Trimming left V 6 bases short and J 0 bases short, with 12 bases between. The CDR3 loop reads CASSYVGGSYEQYF. The DNA of the CDR3 is TGTGCCAGCAGCTATGTTGGGGGCTCCTACGAGCAGTACTTC.